This T cell receptor beta chain was captured in a study of cytomegalovirus exposure and HLA in healthy donors. The overall study: One earlier analysis, a look at 180 million or so T cells, found 100 million to 130 million unique TCR beta sequences. Study observations and caveats: A classifier reportedly called cytomegalovirus status with high sensitivity and specificity. A later analysis found TCR association rates differed by HLA locus, highest for DRB1 and lowest for HLA-C. Sequencing likely generated an artifact that appeared as a cluster of highly shared sequence variants.

The primer mix had 60 Vbeta and 13 Jbeta primers. Assay used: immunoSEQ multiplex PCR; TCRdb lists only in-frame clones, some missing. The table shows approximately 90,000 clones, with 60% to 80% occurring only once. On this clone: Antigen: not known.

Material: PBMCs. The source of this sequence is a woman aged 50 to 65 in good health and CMV-seropositive.

The CDR3 DNA reads as TGCGCCAGCAGCCTAGTGACAGGGATCGGGTACGAGCAGTACTTC. Its protein product is CASSLVTGIGYEQYF. The chain combines TRBV4-3 with TRBJ2-7; 7 bases fit TRBD1. Germline lookup yields CDR1 LGHNA and CDR2 YSLEER. V gave up 4 bases and J gave up 4 bases; unmatched junction bases: 10. CDR3 size: 15 residues.